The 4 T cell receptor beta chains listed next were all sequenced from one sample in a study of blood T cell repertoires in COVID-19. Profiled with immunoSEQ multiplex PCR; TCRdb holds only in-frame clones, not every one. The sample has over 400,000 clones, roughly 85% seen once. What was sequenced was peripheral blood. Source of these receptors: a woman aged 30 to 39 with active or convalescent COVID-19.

CDR3 in amino acids: CASSLGIYEQYF. In DNA form, the CDR3 reads TGTGCCAGCAGCCTCGGGATCTACGAGCAGTACTTC. The rearrangement links TRBV11-2 to TRBJ2-7; TRBD2 is a possible D gene (5 bases). CDR3 length equals 12 residues. Germline lookup yields CDR1 SGHAT and CDR2 FQNNGV. The V end lost 5 bases, the J end lost 3 bases, and 8 bases lay between the germline ends.

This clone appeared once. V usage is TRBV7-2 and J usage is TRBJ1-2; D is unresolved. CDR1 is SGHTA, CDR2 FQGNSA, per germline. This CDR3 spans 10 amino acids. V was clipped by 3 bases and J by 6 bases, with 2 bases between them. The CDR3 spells CASSFNGYTF. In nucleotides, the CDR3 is TGTGCCAGCAGCTTCAATGGCTACACCTTC.

CDR3 in amino acids: CASSERSGGADTQYF. Written as DNA, the CDR3 is TGTGCCAGCAGTGAACGCAGCGGGGGGGCGGATACGCAGTATTTT. This rearrangement joins TRBV6-1 to TRBJ2-3; 10 bases map to TRBD2. Losses at the gene ends were 2 bases for V and 6 bases for J; bases not matched to a gene: 5. CDR3 length: 15 amino acids. Germline V gives CDR1 MNHNS, CDR2 SASEGT.

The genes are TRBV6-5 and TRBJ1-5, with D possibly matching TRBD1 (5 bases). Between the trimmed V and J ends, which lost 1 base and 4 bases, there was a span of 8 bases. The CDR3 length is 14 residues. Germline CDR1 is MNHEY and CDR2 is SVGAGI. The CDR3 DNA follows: TGTGCCAGCAGTTACTGGCAGGGAAATCAGCCCCAGCATTTT. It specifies CASSYWQGNQPQHF.